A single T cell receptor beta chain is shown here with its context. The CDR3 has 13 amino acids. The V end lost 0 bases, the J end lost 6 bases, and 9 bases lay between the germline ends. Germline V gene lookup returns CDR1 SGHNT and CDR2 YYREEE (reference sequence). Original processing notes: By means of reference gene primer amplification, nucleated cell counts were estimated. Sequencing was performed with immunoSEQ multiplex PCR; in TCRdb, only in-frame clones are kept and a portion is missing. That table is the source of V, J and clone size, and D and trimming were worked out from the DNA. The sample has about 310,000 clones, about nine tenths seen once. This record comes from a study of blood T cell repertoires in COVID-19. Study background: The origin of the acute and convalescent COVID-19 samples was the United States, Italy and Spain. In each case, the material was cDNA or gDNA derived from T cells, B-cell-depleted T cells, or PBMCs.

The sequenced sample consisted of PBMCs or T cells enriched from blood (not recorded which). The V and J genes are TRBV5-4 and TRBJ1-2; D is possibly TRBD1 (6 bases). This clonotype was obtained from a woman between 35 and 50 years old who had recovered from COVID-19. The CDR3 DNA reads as TGTGCCAGCAGCTTGGGGGGGCTCAATGGCTACACCTTC. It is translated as CASSLGGLNGYTF.